The following is a T cell receptor (beta chain) sequence with its context. Original data processing: Reference gene primer amplification gave nucleated cell count estimates. Clones were sequenced by immunoSEQ multiplex PCR, and TCRdb holds only the in-frame ones, with some missing. V, J and clone size are those of that table, while D and trimming were read from the DNA. Here the sample spans 80,000 to 85,000 clones, 84% being singletons. This sample was included in a study of blood T cell repertoires in COVID-19. Across the study: Samples taken during acute and convalescent COVID-19 were collected in the United States, Italy and Spain. T cells, B-cell-depleted T cells, or PBMCs supplied cDNA or gDNA.

This CDR3 region has 16 residues. The V segment lost 1 base and the J segment 7 bases; nucleotides outside the gene matches: 9. CDR1 is SGHTA, CDR2 FQGNSA, per germline. The rearrangement joins TRBV7-2 to TRBJ2-7, with 11 bases lining up with TRBD1. The clonotype comes from a human donor in a cohort sampled during active COVID-19. Sequencing was performed on peripheral blood. The CDR3 DNA reads TGTGCCAGCAGCTTAGTAAGCGGACAGGGGGCGAGTGAGCAGTACTTC. Its translation is CASSLVSGQGASEQYF. Complete variable domain (other parts from reference TRBV7-2 and TRBJ2-7): GAGVSQSPSNKVTEKGKDVELRCDPISGHTALYWYRQSLGQGLEFLIYFQGNSAPDKSGLPSDRFSAERTGGSVSTLTIQRTQQEDSAVYLCASSLVSGQGASEQYFGPGTRLTVT.